A single sample gave rise to the 25 T cell receptor beta chains below, sequenced in a study of vaccination effects on CD4 cells after COVID-19 (dated by TCRdb to 2021 to 2024). In the ViraFEST assay, PBMC were stimulated with viral peptide pools, and antigen-specific CD4+ T cell clonotypes were then identified by expansion using TCR sequencing. After around eleven days of culture, CD4+ T cells were isolated with the EasySep CD4+ T cell isolation kit. The absence of prior SARS-CoV-2 infection in healthy vaccine recipients was confirmed by negative nucleocapsid antibodies before and after vaccination. These receptors have no known antigen. The library was made by the immunoSEQ multiplex PCR assay. TCRdb holds this immuneACCESS table with in-frame rearrangements only. Some clones are missing; in checked studies, unresolved V genes explain under half, and the rest has no known cause. Within this sample are roughly 45,000 clones, with roughly four fifths of them counted one time only. The ten largest clonotypes hold 11% of the sample.

Sequenced material: CD4+ T cells from PBMCs cultured with SARS-CoV-2 spike peptides, taken before COVID-19 vaccination. This specimen's cell subset or site label, per the study, means: SARS-CoV-2 spike overlapping peptide pool stimulation. These receptors came from a human donor who received a COVID-19 vaccine.

This clone showed up just once. The chain employs TRBV2 and TRBJ1-2; D unresolved. Trimming took off 5 bases at V and 4 bases at J, with 11 bases between the two ends. Germline lookup yields CDR1 SNHLY and CDR2 FYNNEI. The CDR3 is 13 amino acids. The CDR3 region has the DNA TGTGCCAGCAGTCCCGGGTTTGGCTATGGCTACACCTTC. Translation gives CASSPGFGYGYTF. The entire variable domain, with the rest obtained from reference TRBV2 and TRBJ1-2, is as follows: EPEVTQTPSHQVTQMGQEVILRCVPISNHLYFYWYRQILGQKVEFLVSFYNNEISEKSEIFDDQFSVERPDGSNFTLKIRSTKLEDSAMYFCASSPGFGYGYTFGSGTRLTVV.

This chain connects TRBV6-6 to TRBJ1-2, with D perhaps matching TRBD1 (6 bases). Trimming took 7 bases from V and 2 from J, leaving 14 bases between them. The germline gives CDR1 MNHNY, CDR2 SVGAGI (reference sequence). This CDR3 is 14 amino acids long. CDR3 protein: CASTDPGGNYGYTF. CDR3 nucleotide sequence: TGTGCCAGCACCGACCCGGGGGGCAACTATGGCTACACCTTC.

The V call is TRBV29-1, the J call TRBJ2-5; D may correspond to TRBD1 or TRBD2 (6 bases each). Germline V gene sequence: CDR1 SQVTM, CDR2 ANQGSEA. V lost 7 bases and J lost 4, with 10 bases in between. The CDR3 totals 11 residues. CDR3 sequence (DNA): TGCAGCGGGGGGGCGGGAGAGACCCAGTACTTC. The encoded protein is CSGGAGETQYF. Complete variable domain (other parts from reference TRBV29-1 and TRBJ2-5): SAVISQKPSRDICQRGTSLTIQCQVDSQVTMMFWYRQQPGQSLTLIATANQGSEATYESGFVIDKFPISRPNLTFSTLTVSNMSPEDSSIYLCSGGAGETQYFGPGTRLLVL.

This clone was observed once. The V and J genes are TRBV2 and TRBJ2-5, with TRBD1 identical over 9 bases. CDR3 length equals 15 residues. Germline-derived CDR1 and CDR2 are SNHLY and FYNNEI. V shed 4 bases, J shed 4 bases, and the junction held 7 bases outside the gene matches. This CDR3 is CASSVARQGGETQYF. In DNA form, the CDR3 reads TGTGCCAGCAGTGTGGCGAGACAGGGGGGAGAGACCCAGTACTTC.

This sequence joins TRBV7-9 and TRBJ2-5, with TRBD1 matching over 7 bases. The junction had 12 bases not matched to a gene; V was cut back by 6 bases and J by 2 bases. Germline assignment: CDR1 SEHNR and CDR2 FQNEAQ (reference sequence). This CDR3 contains 16 residues. CDR3 protein: CASSFSAQGQQETQYF. For the CDR3, the DNA is TGTGCCAGCAGTTTTTCCGCGCAGGGACAGCAAGAGACCCAGTACTTC. Based on the CDR3 plus reference TRBV7-9 and TRBJ2-5, the full variable domain is DTGVSQNPRHKITKRGQNVTFRCDPISEHNRLYWYRQTLGQGPEFLTYFQNEAQLEKSRLLSDRFSAERPKGSFSTLEIQRTEQGDSAMYLCASSFSAQGQQETQYFGPGTRLLVL.

A single count supports this clone. The chain employs TRBV9 and TRBJ1-5; possibly TRBD1 for D (5 bases). Germline lookup yields CDR1 SGDLS and CDR2 YYNGEE. V lost 4 bases and J 6 bases, leaving 14 bases between the germline ends. The CDR3 extends over 14 amino acids. CDR3 coding DNA: TGTGCCAGCAGCCGGGGGGAGGGCGGTCAGCCCCAGCATTTT. It is translated as CASSRGEGGQPQHF.

This rearrangement joins TRBV12-2 to TRBJ2-1; TRBD1, as called in the table, went unchecked against the DNA. TRBV12-2 is given as a pseudogene. CDR3 size: 14 residues. CDR3: CASREGTAYNEQFF. For the CDR3, the DNA is TGTGCAAGTCGCGAAGGGACAGCCTACAATGAGCAGTTCTTC.

This chain joins TRBV3-1 (or the pseudogene TRBV3-2) and TRBJ1-4; tentative D call: TRBD1 (6 bases). This CDR3 has 16 amino acids. V was pared by 4 bases and J by 6 bases, with 18 bases between. In germline, CDR1 is LGHDT, CDR2 YNNKEL (reference sequence). The CDR3 coding sequence is TGTGCCAGCAGCCTCAGACAGGAGTCTCCCTATGAAAAACTGTTTTTT. Protein product: CASSLRQESPYEKLFF.

The J gene is TRBJ2-1, the V gene TRBV24-1; D is possibly TRBD1 (5 bases). The CDR3 spans 14 residues. Germline V gives CDR1 KGHDR, CDR2 SFDVKD. Between the trimmed V and J ends, which lost 2 bases and 7 bases, there was a span of 11 bases. The CDR3 reads CATSDWGSANEQFF. The CDR3 nucleotides are TGTGCCACCAGTGATTGGGGCAGCGCGAATGAGCAGTTCTTC.

CDR3: CASSPGTGSYEQYV. The DNA of the CDR3 is TGTGCCAGCAGTCCCGGGACAGGATCCTACGAGCAGTACGTC. The chain has TRBV6-5 and TRBJ2-7; 8 bases align to TRBD1. The germline V gene has CDR1 MNHEY and CDR2 SVGAGI. The J segment lost 1 base and the V segment lost 5 bases, leaving 4 bases of the junction unmatched. This CDR3 has 14 residues.

The CDR3 DNA is TGTGCCAGCAGTCCGACAGCTCATGAGACCCAGTACTTC. Protein: CASSPTAHETQYF. The V call is TRBV28, the J call TRBJ2-5; D possibly corresponds to TRBD1 (5 bases). CDR1 and CDR2 from the germline V gene are MDHEN and SYDVKM. The V gene lost 5 bases and the J gene lost 5 bases, with 12 bases spanning the gap. CDR3 length: 13 amino acids. The full variable domain, its missing parts supplied by reference TRBV28 and TRBJ2-5, is DVKVTQSSRYLVKRTGEKVFLECVQDMDHENMFWYRQDPGLGLRLIYFSYDVKMKEKGDIPEGYSVSREKKERFSLILESASTNQTSMYLCASSPTAHETQYFGPGTRLLVL.

This clone turned up a few times. This rearrangement joins TRBV6-2 or TRBV6-3 to TRBJ2-7, with 7 bases that match TRBD2. This CDR3 spans 15 amino acids. V was clipped by 3 bases and J by 4 bases; unmatched bases: 9. Germline loops: CDR1 MNHEY, CDR2 SVGEGT. CDR3 nucleotide sequence: TGTGCCAGCAGTTATTCGGGGGGTCCATGGTACGAGCAGTACGTC. Its translation: CASSYSGGPWYEQYV.

J is TRBJ2-2 and V is TRBV5-1; 8 positions agree with TRBD1. CDR1 and CDR2 from the germline V gene are SGHRS and YFSETQ. V lost 4 bases to trimming and J lost 4 bases; unmatched junction nucleotides: 6. The length of the CDR3 is 15 residues. The CDR3 is CASSLGQGVTGELFF. The CDR3 DNA reads as TGCGCCAGCAGCCTCGGACAGGGTGTCACCGGGGAGCTGTTTTTT.

In this sample, this clone turned up a few times. The chain links TRBV7-9 to TRBJ1-3; possibly TRBD1 for D (5 bases). Trimming cost V 7 bases and J 4 bases, with 14 bases left between them. CDR1 and CDR2 (germline): SEHNR, FQNEAQ (reference sequence). The CDR3 is made up of 14 amino acids. In DNA, the CDR3 is TGTGCCAGCACCCCCCAGGGAATCGGAAACACCATATATTTT. Encoded protein: CASTPQGIGNTIYF.

This clone was detected only once. The chain has TRBV7-2 and TRBJ2-7, with D unresolved. This CDR3 region has 15 residues. The germline V and J ends were trimmed by 1 base and 2 bases, with 12 bases remaining between them. Germline-derived CDR1 and CDR2 are SGHTA and FQGNSA. CDR3 sequence (DNA): TGTGCCAGCAGCTTAGGGGCAGCTTCCCCCTACGAGCAGTACGTC. This gives the protein CASSLGAASPYEQYV.

This clone has only a few counts. The V gene is TRBV9, the J gene TRBJ2-1; 8 nucleotides agree with TRBD1. V was pared by 2 bases and J by 2 bases, with 9 bases of the junction left unmatched. The CDR3 contains 17 residues. Germline CDR1 reads SGDLS; CDR2 reads YYNGEE. The CDR3 DNA reads as TGTGCCAGCAGCGTCGGCAACTCGGACAGGGCCTACAATGAGCAGTTCTTC. Translation: CASSVGNSDRAYNEQFF.

This chain links TRBV9 with TRBJ1-1; D is possibly TRBD1 (6 bases). CDR3 size: 15 residues. The germline gives CDR1 SGDLS, CDR2 YYNGEE. V was shortened by 4 bases and J by 0 bases, with 13 bases between the two germline ends. The CDR3: CASSSQGNLNTEAFF. DNA of the CDR3: TGTGCCAGCAGCTCACAGGGTAATCTGAACACTGAAGCTTTCTTT.

The chain combines TRBV25-1 with TRBJ1-2; 9 bases agree with TRBD1. The length of the CDR3 is 15 residues. The germline gives CDR1 MGHDK, CDR2 SYGVNS. The junction had 8 bases not matched to a gene; V was cut back by 3 bases and J by 6 bases. Here the CDR3 reads CASSDATGGLDGYTF. The CDR3 bases are TGTGCCAGCAGTGACGCGACAGGGGGTCTCGATGGCTACACCTTC.

The chain uses TRBV18 and TRBJ1-4; 7 positions agree with TRBD1. The CDR3 runs 14 residues. Trimming removed 4 bases from V and 2 bases from J; junction bases left unmatched: 1. CDR1 and CDR2 from the germline V gene are KGHSH and LQKENI. CDR3 in DNA: TGTGCCAGCTCACAACAGGGGACTAATGAAAAACTGTTTTTT. It translates to CASSQQGTNEKLFF.

This clone has just a few counts. The chain has TRBV5-1 and TRBJ2-2, with 7 nucleotides matching TRBD1. The germline V gene has CDR1 SGHRS and CDR2 YFSETQ. The CDR3 is 14 amino acids. Unmatched junction bases numbered 4, after V lost 3 bases and J lost 5 bases. The CDR3: CASSSSTGTGELFF. CDR3 DNA sequence: TGCGCCAGCAGCTCCTCGACAGGGACCGGGGAGCTGTTTTTT. Full variable domain (outside the CDR3, taken from reference TRBV5-1 and TRBJ2-2): KAGVTQTPRYLIKTRGQQVTLSCSPISGHRSVSWYQQTPGQGLQFLFEYFSETQRNKGNFPGRFSGRQFSNSRSEMNVSTLELGDSALYLCASSSSTGTGELFFGEGSRLTVL.

The chain couples TRBV2 to TRBJ2-3; D call uncertain. The CDR3 sequence is 14 residues long. From germline, CDR1 is SNHLY and CDR2 FYNNEI. V gave up 5 bases and J gave up 2 bases, with 11 bases separating them. CDR3 sequence (DNA): TGTGCCAGCAGTAAGGTCCTTAACACAGATACGCAGTATTTT. Translated, it gives CASSKVLNTDTQYF.

The rearrangement joins TRBV6-5 to TRBJ1-1, with 8 bases lining up with TRBD1. The CDR3 spans 15 residues. Per the germline V gene, CDR1 is MNHEY and CDR2 is SVGAGI. After removal of 7 bases from V and 3 bases from J, the junction contained 10 bases not matched to a gene. The CDR3: CASKNRGGGDTEAFF. The CDR3 DNA follows: TGTGCCAGCAAGAACAGGGGGGGCGGAGACACTGAAGCTTTCTTT.

This rearrangement joins TRBV7-2 to TRBJ1-4; no clear D gene. V was pared by 1 base and J by 3 bases, with 9 bases between. Germline lookup yields CDR1 SGHTA and CDR2 FQGNSA. CDR3 length: 15 amino acids. In nucleotides, the CDR3 is TGTGCCAGCAGCTTAGTAAGAGGATCTAATGAAAAACTGTTTTTT. This gives the protein CASSLVRGSNEKLFF.

The chain recombines TRBV6-6 with TRBJ2-5; no clear D. Germline assignment: CDR1 MNHNY and CDR2 SVGAGI (reference sequence). Trimming stripped 7 bases from V and 3 bases from J, with 12 bases between. The CDR3 extends over 13 amino acids. As DNA, the CDR3 is TGTGCCAGCATCAGTGGCACAGAAGAGACCCAGTACTTC. Translation: CASISGTEETQYF.

The chain couples TRBV10-1 to TRBJ2-3; no definite D call. The length of the CDR3 is 13 residues. Germline CDR1 WNHNN, CDR2 SYGVQD (reference sequence). Between the trimmed V and J ends, which lost 3 bases and 8 bases, there was a span of 12 bases. The CDR3 region is CASSEFLGGTQYF. As DNA, the CDR3 is TGCGCCAGCAGTGAATTTCTCGGTGGTACGCAGTATTTT.